These 30 T cell receptor beta chains originate from one sample sequenced in a study of blood T cell repertoires in COVID-19. TCRdb keeps only in-frame clones here, not all; method: immunoSEQ multiplex PCR. This repertoire shows 200,000 to 250,000 clones, roughly 84% found once; its top ten account for around 7%. Material for sequencing was PBMCs or T cells enriched from blood (not recorded which). The receptors were sampled from a man in his thirties or forties in a cohort exposed to, infected with or recovered from COVID-19 (not recorded which).

The gene calls are TRBV7-3 and TRBJ1-1, with TRBD1 identical over 9 bases. With V trimmed by 4 bases and J by 4 bases, 1 base remained unmatched. CDR1 is SGHTA, CDR2 FQGTGA, per germline. The CDR3 is 13 residues long. CDR3 nucleotides: TGTGCCAGCAGCTGGACAGGGGTCACTGAAGCTTTCTTT. Translation: CASSWTGVTEAFF.

V is TRBV2 and J is TRBJ2-7; tentative D call: TRBD1 (6 bases). Germline V CDR1 and CDR2: SNHLY, FYNNEI. The ends were cut back, 6 bases at V and 2 bases at J, with 17 bases in the middle. The length of the CDR3 is 15 residues. The CDR3 spells CASRDSGQLPYEQYF. The DNA of the CDR3 is TGTGCCAGCAGAGATTCTGGACAGCTCCCCTACGAGCAGTACTTC.

The chain is built from TRBV4-1 and TRBJ1-2, with D possibly TRBD1 on 5 matching bases. V lost 4 bases, J lost 2 bases, and 14 bases lay in between. CDR3 length equals 15 residues. Germline CDR1 reads MGHRA; CDR2 reads YSYEKL. The CDR3 DNA is TGCGCCAGCAGCCTCGTGCGGGGGGAGAACTATGGCTACACCTTC. This encodes CASSLVRGENYGYTF.

This chain uses TRBV28 with TRBJ1-6; D perhaps matches TRBD1 (6 bases). Germline V gene lookup returns CDR1 MDHEN and CDR2 SYDVKM. This CDR3 region has 15 residues. Trimming took off 5 bases at V and 6 bases at J, with 14 bases between the two ends. CDR3 residues: CASSREDSRNSPLHF. The DNA of the CDR3 is TGTGCCAGCAGTCGAGAGGACAGCCGTAATTCACCCCTCCACTTT.

The chain is built from TRBV15 and TRBJ2-4; D unclear. V was clipped by 0 bases and J by 6 bases, with 6 bases between them. Germline V lookup: CDR1 LNHNV, CDR2 YYDKDF (reference sequence). CDR3 length: 13 residues. The DNA for the CDR3 is TGTGCCACCAGCAGAGATCTTGTAAACATTCAGTACTTC. Translation gives CATSRDLVNIQYF.

The chain links TRBV9 to TRBJ1-6, with D possibly being TRBD1 (6 bases). Trimming shortened V by 0 bases and J by 3 bases, and 10 bases separated the two germline ends. Germline CDR1 and CDR2: SGDLS and YYNGEE. There are 16 residues in the CDR3. CDR3 amino acids: CASSVAGGSYNSPLHF. The CDR3 DNA reads as TGTGCCAGCAGCGTAGCGGGGGGCAGCTATAATTCACCCCTCCACTTT.

This clone came up once. V and J are TRBV6-6 and TRBJ1-1; D not certain. The CDR3 runs 17 residues. Germline-derived CDR1 and CDR2 are MNHNY and SVGAGI (reference sequence). V gave up 5 bases and J gave up 4 bases, with 23 bases separating them. CDR3 coding DNA: TGTGCCAGCAGTCCCTATCGGAGAAGAGGAGGTCCCACTGAAGCTTTCTTT. Amino acid sequence: CASSPYRRRGGPTEAFF.

The chain combines TRBV9 with TRBJ2-7, with D maybe TRBD2 (6 bases). Trimming cost V 0 bases and J 0 bases, with 13 bases left between them. CDR3 length equals 16 residues. Germline lookup yields CDR1 SGDLS and CDR2 YYNGEE. Here the CDR3 DNA reads TGTGCCAGCAGCGTAGCGGCTAGCGTAAACTCCTACGAGCAGTACTTC. It translates to CASSVAASVNSYEQYF.

In nucleotides, the CDR3 is TGTGCCAGTAGTAAGACTAGCGGGAGGTCCTTTAATACGCAGTATTTT. Translated: CASSKTSGRSFNTQYF. This rearrangement joins TRBV19 to TRBJ2-3, with 13 bases matching TRBD2. The V gene end was trimmed by 4 bases and the J gene end by 7 bases; junction bases not matched to a gene: 8. The CDR3 loop spans 16 amino acids. Germline CDR1 is LNHDA and CDR2 is SQIVND (reference sequence).

The rearrangement links TRBV15 to TRBJ2-1, with 14 positions matching TRBD2. Germline CDR1 reads LNHNV; CDR2 reads YYDKDF (reference sequence). There are 18 residues in the CDR3. V shed 3 bases, J shed 5 bases, and the junction held 9 bases outside the gene matches. CDR3 in DNA: TGTGCCACCAGCAGGGGACTAGCGGGAGAAAGGGGAAACAATGAGCAGTTCTTC. Its protein is CATSRGLAGERGNNEQFF.

V is TRBV19 and J is TRBJ2-7; D is perhaps TRBD1 (6 bases). Trimming shortened V by 7 bases and J by 2 bases, and 15 bases separated the two germline ends. This CDR3 has 14 residues. Germline values: CDR1 LNHDA, CDR2 SQIVND (reference sequence). DNA for the CDR3: TGTGCCAGTACCAGGGACAAGGGAACCTACGAGCAGTACTTC. It translates to CASTRDKGTYEQYF. The full variable domain, completed using reference TRBV19 and TRBJ2-7, is DGGITQSPKYLFRKEGQNVTLSCEQNLNHDAMYWYRQDPGQGLRLIYYSQIVNDFQKGDIAEGYSVSREKKESFPLTVTSAQKNPTAFYLCASTRDKGTYEQYFGPGTRLTVT.

The rearrangement links TRBV11-2 to TRBJ1-1; TRBD1 matches at 8 bases. CDR1 SGHAT and CDR2 FQNNGV come from the germline V gene. The V gene end was trimmed by 5 bases and the J gene end by 4 bases; junction bases not matched to a gene: 9. The CDR3 runs to 15 residues. In DNA form, the CDR3 reads TGTGCCAGCAGCCGTCGGACAGGGAGGAGCACTGAAGCTTTCTTT. This translates into CASSRRTGRSTEAFF.

This rearrangement joins TRBV7-6 to TRBJ2-1; a possible D gene is TRBD2 (6 bases). The ends were cut back, 2 bases at V and 0 bases at J, with 11 bases in the middle. The CDR3 contains 16 residues. Per germline, CDR1 SGHVS and CDR2 FNYEAQ. The CDR3 DNA follows: TGTGCCAGCAGCTTAAAAGCGGGTCTCTCCTACAATGAGCAGTTCTTC. Protein product: CASSLKAGLSYNEQFF.

This sequence joins TRBV18 and TRBJ1-1; D call uncertain. From germline, CDR1 is KGHSH and CDR2 LQKENI. This CDR3 has 14 amino acids. Between the trimmed V and J ends, which lost 2 bases and 3 bases, there was a span of 10 bases. CDR3: CASSPGAGYTEAFF. The CDR3 bases are TGTGCCAGCTCACCAGGTGCGGGGTACACTGAAGCTTTCTTT.

This chain connects TRBV7-8 to TRBJ1-1; D unclear. This CDR3 contains 15 residues. The V gene lost 1 base and the J gene lost 3 bases, with 12 bases spanning the gap. Per germline, CDR1 SGHVS and CDR2 FQNEAQ. CDR3 amino acids: CASSLEGVWDTEAFF. DNA for the CDR3: TGTGCCAGCAGCTTAGAGGGAGTGTGGGACACTGAAGCTTTCTTT.

This chain joins TRBV3-1 (or the pseudogene TRBV3-2) and TRBJ1-2; 9 bases map to TRBD1. Germline lookup yields CDR1 LGHDT and CDR2 YNNKEL (reference sequence). The CDR3 is 15 amino acids. The J segment lost 4 bases and the V segment lost 3 bases, leaving 6 bases of the junction unmatched. The CDR3 nucleotides read TGTGCCAGCAGCCAGGACGGACAGGGGACCTATGGCTACACCTTC. Translated, it gives CASSQDGQGTYGYTF.

The rearrangement uses TRBV28 and TRBJ2-1; no clear D. The germline CDR1 and CDR2 sequences are MDHEN and SYDVKM. V was shortened by 4 bases and J by 8 bases, with 3 bases between the two germline ends. The CDR3 consists of 10 residues. DNA for the CDR3: TGTGCCAGCAGTTCGGATGAGCAGTTCTTC. Translating it yields CASSSDEQFF. Using reference TRBV28 and TRBJ2-1 for the parts outside the CDR3, the full variable domain is DVKVTQSSRYLVKRTGEKVFLECVQDMDHENMFWYRQDPGLGLRLIYFSYDVKMKEKGDIPEGYSVSREKKERFSLILESASTNQTSMYLCASSSDEQFFGPGTRLTVL.

This CDR3 is CASSESSGSWASGANVLTF. DNA of the CDR3: TGTGCCAGCAGCGAATCTAGCGGGAGTTGGGCCTCTGGGGCCAACGTCCTGACTTTC. V is TRBV13 and J is TRBJ2-6; 10 bases align to TRBD2. The J segment lost 0 bases and the V segment lost 5 bases, leaving 10 bases of the junction unmatched. The CDR3 is 19 amino acids. Germline CDR1 is PRHDT and CDR2 is FYEKMQ (reference sequence).

The J gene is TRBJ1-2, the V gene TRBV28, with TRBD1 matching 7 bases. The CDR3 is 14 amino acids. Germline CDR1 MDHEN, CDR2 SYDVKM. With 4 bases clipped from V and 5 bases from J, the junction kept 7 bases outside the gene matches. The DNA for the CDR3 is TGTGCCAGCAGTTCCGGGACAGACTCTTATGGCTACACCTTC. It encodes CASSSGTDSYGYTF.

This chain connects TRBV28 to TRBJ1-2; D call uncertain. The length of the CDR3 is 13 residues. Germline loops: CDR1 MDHEN, CDR2 SYDVKM. V was trimmed by 2 bases and J by 7 bases, leaving 11 bases between them. CDR3 nucleotides: TGTGCCAGCAGTTTAGTAAGGGCGGGTGGCTACACCTTC. As protein: CASSLVRAGGYTF.

The rearrangement uses TRBV29-1 and TRBJ2-7; tentatively, D is TRBD1 (5 bases). CDR1 and CDR2 from the germline V gene are SQVTM and ANQGSEA. This CDR3 spans 11 amino acids. V dropped 4 bases and J dropped 4 bases, with 8 bases sitting between them. Here the CDR3 reads CSVGDSYEQYF. Here the CDR3 DNA reads TGCAGCGTTGGAGACAGTTACGAGCAGTACTTC.

V usage is TRBV5-1 and J usage is TRBJ1-1; D unresolved. Trimming shortened V by 0 bases and J by 1 base, and 7 bases separated the two germline ends. This CDR3 comprises 14 residues. CDR1 is SGHRS, CDR2 YFSETQ, per germline. DNA of the CDR3: TGCGCCAGCAGCTTGGGAGCCGAGAACACTGAAGCTTTCTTT. It specifies CASSLGAENTEAFF. Filled out from reference TRBV5-1 and TRBJ1-1, the complete variable domain reads KAGVTQTPRYLIKTRGQQVTLSCSPISGHRSVSWYQQTPGQGLQFLFEYFSETQRNKGNFPGRFSGRQFSNSRSEMNVSTLELGDSALYLCASSLGAENTEAFFGQGTRLTVV.

V gene TRBV3-1 (or the pseudogene TRBV3-2) combines with J gene TRBJ1-1; the match to TRBD1 covers 10 bases. The germline gives CDR1 LGHDT, CDR2 YNNKEL (reference sequence). The V gene end was trimmed by 2 bases and the J gene end by 6 bases; junction bases not matched to a gene: 6. The CDR3 sequence is 15 residues long. CDR3 in DNA: TGTGCCAGCAGCCAAAAGACAGGGGGCGGTTCTGAAGCTTTCTTT. Amino acids: CASSQKTGGGSEAFF.

V is TRBV28 and J is TRBJ2-5; 11 positions agree with TRBD2. The CDR3 spans 19 residues. The V gene end was trimmed by 2 bases and the J gene end by 4 bases; junction bases not matched to a gene: 15. The germline gives CDR1 MDHEN, CDR2 SYDVKM. DNA of the CDR3: TGTGCCAGCAGTTTAGCTGCGACTAGCGGGATCCTTTGGAGAGAGACCCAGTACTTC. Translating it yields CASSLAATSGILWRETQYF. The whole variable domain, filled in from reference TRBV28 and TRBJ2-5, reads DVKVTQSSRYLVKRTGEKVFLECVQDMDHENMFWYRQDPGLGLRLIYFSYDVKMKEKGDIPEGYSVSREKKERFSLILESASTNQTSMYLCASSLAATSGILWRETQYFGPGTRLLVL.

This clone was seen a handful of times. This chain uses TRBV27 with TRBJ2-7, with 8 bases that match TRBD1. The germline V gene has CDR1 MNHEY and CDR2 SMNVEV (reference sequence). The CDR3 runs to 13 residues. V trimming: 5 bases; J trimming: 3 bases; junction bases outside the gene matches: 3. The CDR3 spells CASSPGQVYEQYF. DNA of the CDR3: TGTGCCAGCAGTCCGGGACAGGTCTACGAGCAGTACTTC.

J is TRBJ2-3 and V is TRBV2; D unclear. Germline CDR1 reads SNHLY; CDR2 reads FYNNEI. The CDR3 has 12 residues. Trimming shortened V by 3 bases and J by 2 bases, and 3 bases separated the two germline ends. As DNA, the CDR3 is TGTGCCAGCAGTGATTACACAGATACGCAGTATTTT. Translated, it gives CASSDYTDTQYF.

J is TRBJ1-1 and V is TRBV7-2; perhaps TRBD1 as D (6 bases). The CDR3 runs to 15 residues. Between the trimmed V and J ends, which lost 5 bases and 4 bases, there was a span of 17 bases. CDR1 SGHTA and CDR2 FQGNSA come from the germline V gene. The CDR3 protein is CASSHRSGGPTEAFF. CDR3 in DNA: TGTGCCAGCAGCCACCGTAGCGGGGGGCCCACTGAAGCTTTCTTT.

A few counts support this clone. The J gene is TRBJ2-5, the V gene TRBV7-3; possible D gene TRBD2, 5 bases. The CDR3 extends over 13 amino acids. Between the trimmed V and J ends, which lost 2 bases and 5 bases, there was a span of 9 bases. Germline-derived CDR1 and CDR2 are SGHTA and FQGTGA. The DNA for the CDR3 is TGTGCCAGCAGCTTAGGAGGTTTGGAGACCCAGTACTTC. Amino acid sequence: CASSLGGLETQYF. Full variable domain (remainder filled in from reference TRBV7-3 and TRBJ2-5): GAGVSQTPSNKVTEKGKYVELRCDPISGHTALYWYRQSLGQGPEFLIYFQGTGAADDSGLPNDRFFAVRPEGSVSTLKIQRTERGDSAVYLCASSLGGLETQYFGPGTRLLVL.

The chain is built from TRBV7-3 and TRBJ2-2; 8 bases fit TRBD2. After removal of 5 bases from V and 1 base from J, the junction contained 6 bases not matched to a gene. This CDR3 has 16 amino acids. The germline gives CDR1 SGHTA, CDR2 FQGTGA. The DNA of the CDR3 is TGTGCCAGCAGCCTAAGTAGCGGGAAGAACACCGGGGAGCTGTTTTTT. Encoded protein: CASSLSSGKNTGELFF.

This sequence joins TRBV5-8 and TRBJ1-6; tentatively, D is TRBD1 (5 bases). Germline assignment: CDR1 SGHTS and CDR2 YDEGEE. The V end was cut by 0 bases, the J end by 10 bases, with 11 bases between. This CDR3 spans 14 amino acids. The CDR3: CASSLGAGKSPLHF. Written as DNA, the CDR3 is TGTGCCAGCAGCTTGGGGGCAGGGAAATCACCCCTCCACTTT. Full variable domain (rest looked up from reference TRBV5-8 and TRBJ1-6): EAGVTQSPTHLIKTRGQQATLRCSPISGHTSVYWYQQALGLGLQFLLWYDEGEERNRGNFPPRFSGRQFPNYSSELNVNALELEDSALYLCASSLGAGKSPLHFGNGTRLTVT.